Sequencing of this T cell receptor (beta chain) was carried out in a study of blood T cell repertoires in COVID-19. The germline V gene has CDR1 LGHDT and CDR2 YNNKEL (reference sequence). Trimming stripped 4 bases from V and 6 bases from J, with 13 bases between. The CDR3 covers 14 residues. Measured with immunoSEQ multiplex PCR; TCRdb has only the in-frame clones, and not every one. The sample shows around 400,000 clones, roughly nine tenths of them seen only once. The sequencing input was PBMCs or T cells enriched from blood (not recorded which). The genes are TRBV3-1 (or the pseudogene TRBV3-2) and TRBJ1-5, with a tentative D call TRBD1 (5 bases). The TCR comes from a woman aged 40 to 49 who had been exposed to COVID-19. CDR3 residues: CASSLDTSSQPQHF. DNA of the CDR3: TGTGCCAGCAGCCTGGACACCTCCAGTCAGCCCCAGCATTTT.